Included here is one T cell receptor beta chain sequence, with context. Its antigen is as yet unknown. The sample is drawn from a study of PD-L1 blockade in urothelial cancer. About the study: Once treatment had started, blood was analyzed at 3 weeks (second dose) and again at 6 weeks. General study findings and limits: Better survival was predicted by below-median pretreatment blood TCR clonality. Greater 3-week expansion of tumor-associated blood clones was recorded for durable-benefit patients.

The CDR3 runs 18 residues. In germline, CDR1 is LGHNA, CDR2 YSLEER. With V trimmed by 0 bases and J by 5 bases, 13 bases remained unmatched. PCRs were each spiked with synthetic TCR analog templates. Libraries were prepared by immunoSEQ multiplex PCR; TCRdb keeps only in-frame clonotypes and omits some of them. Of 48,000 or so clones in the sample, around nine tenths were seen once. As to time point: pretreatment peripheral blood. This chain joins TRBV4-3 and TRBJ2-7; 10 bases are shared with TRBD2. The source of this sequence is a woman aged 55-70 years with urothelial cancer. Specimen: PBMCs, collected around atezolizumab (anti-PD-L1) treatment. The CDR3 sequence is CASSQDLPQTSGRNEQYF. The CDR3 DNA reads TGCGCCAGCAGCCAAGATCTCCCCCAGACTAGCGGGCGAAACGAGCAGTACTTC.